The 31 T cell receptor beta chains reported below all come from one sample, sequenced in a study of T cells after yellow fever vaccination. TCRdb used MiXCR to reprocess the 5' RACE reads, holding one entry per CDR3 protein. The profile shows around 100,000 distinct CDR3 sequences, approximately 8.4% of them singletons. Here the sequenced sample was CD8+ T cells sorted from PBMCs, taken 45 days after the yellow fever booster vaccination. These receptors came from a man aged 25-45 years who received the YFV17D yellow fever vaccine.

The V and J genes are TRBV19 and TRBJ2-2; 13 bases align to TRBD2. The CDR3 runs to 14 residues. Unmatched junction bases numbered 4, after V lost 9 bases and J lost 6 bases. CDR1 is LNHDA, CDR2 SQIVND, per germline (reference sequence). The CDR3 region has the DNA TGTGCCAGCCAACTAGCGGGAGGGCCCGGGGAGCTGTTTTTT. Amino acid sequence: CASQLAGGPGELFF.

This clonotype was counted ten times or more. V gene TRBV13 combines with J gene TRBJ2-2, with no clear D. V lost 2 bases and J 6 bases, leaving 13 bases between the germline ends. CDR1 and CDR2 (germline): PRHDT, FYEKMQ (reference sequence). CDR3 length: 15 amino acids. CDR3: CASSLPSEVSGELFF. DNA for the CDR3: TGTGCCAGCAGCTTACCGTCAGAGGTTTCCGGGGAGCTGTTTTTT.

With respect to this clonotype: Possible read error: a much larger clone is one base away. The CDR3 DNA reads as TGCGCCAGCAGACCTAGGCCCCCGGACACTGAAGCTTTCTTT. It yields the protein CASRPRPPDTEAFF. The chain combines TRBV5-1 with TRBJ1-1; D call uncertain. This CDR3 spans 14 amino acids. Per germline, CDR1 SGHRS and CDR2 YFSETQ. Trimming cost V 5 bases and J 3 bases, with 14 bases left between them.

This clonotype has at least ten counts. The rearrangement joins TRBV5-6 to TRBJ2-1; 7 bases fit TRBD1. J was trimmed by 10 bases and V by 3 bases; bases with no gene match: 10. Germline V gene lookup returns CDR1 SGHDT and CDR2 YYEEEE. The CDR3 totals 14 residues. The CDR3 DNA is TGTGCCAGCAGCTCTGGACAGGCCCCGGGCGAGCAGTTCTTC. Translation: CASSSGQAPGEQFF.

This clonotype was found many times. This sequence joins TRBV20-1 and TRBJ2-3; tentatively, D is TRBD2 (6 bases). The germline V gene has CDR1 DFQATT and CDR2 SNEGSKA (reference sequence). The CDR3 spans 13 residues. V lost 6 bases and J lost 5, with 15 bases in between. CDR3 amino acids: CSARSGEVDTQYF. CDR3 coding DNA: TGCAGTGCGAGGTCGGGGGAGGTAGATACGCAGTATTTT.

The chain employs TRBV20-1 and TRBJ2-1, with unresolved D. Germline loops: CDR1 DFQATT, CDR2 SNEGSKA (reference sequence). This CDR3 is built from 13 residues. Trimming cost V 6 bases and J 0 bases, with 9 bases left between them. CDR3 nucleotides: TGCAGTGCGACGGTGAGCTCCTACAATGAGCAGTTCTTC. This encodes CSATVSSYNEQFF.

This clonotype has a count of ten or more. As DNA, the CDR3 is TGCGCCAGCAGCCAAGATGACGCGACTAGCGGCTACGAGCAGTACTTC. Translating gives CASSQDDATSGYEQYF. The V call is TRBV4-1, the J call TRBJ2-7, with 9 bases identical to TRBD2. V was clipped by 0 bases and J by 3 bases; unmatched bases: 6. There are 16 residues in the CDR3. Germline V gene lookup returns CDR1 MGHRA and CDR2 YSYEKL.

This clonotype was counted many times. The genes are TRBV30 and TRBJ2-7; the match to TRBD1 covers 7 bases. Germline CDR1 reads GTSNPN; CDR2 reads SVGIG (reference sequence). There are 12 residues in the CDR3. Trimming removed 4 bases from V and 5 bases from J; junction bases left unmatched: 5. The CDR3 nucleotides read TGTGCCTGGATGGCAGGGGGTCACGAGCAGTACTTC. Amino acids: CAWMAGGHEQYF.

There are many counts of this clonotype. The V call is TRBV5-1, the J call TRBJ2-1; TRBD2 agrees at 7 bases. CDR3 length equals 12 residues. The ends lost 4 bases at V and 7 bases at J; junction bases unmatched: 2. The V gene's germline CDR1 is SGHRS and CDR2 YFSETQ. The CDR3 spells CASSPGGNEQFF. The CDR3 DNA follows: TGCGCCAGCAGCCCCGGGGGGAATGAGCAGTTCTTC.

Regarding this clonotype: This may be a read error, as it is one base from a much larger clone. The missing conserved phenylalanine or tryptophan at the end of this CDR3 makes a read error likely. This chain uses TRBV20-1 with TRBJ2-7, with 10 nucleotides matching TRBD2. CDR1 is DFQATT and CDR2 is SNEGSKA in the germline V gene (reference sequence). This CDR3 spans 16 amino acids. V gave up 0 bases and J gave up 0 bases; unmatched junction bases: 5. The CDR3 spells CSARDGSGRASYEQYY. Written as DNA, the CDR3 is TGCAGTGCTAGAGATGGGAGCGGGAGGGCCTCCTACGAGCAGTACTAC.

V is TRBV27 and J is TRBJ2-1, with D possibly being TRBD2 (6 bases). This CDR3 has 15 residues. The V and J ends lost 2 bases and 7 bases respectively, with 15 bases between them. The germline CDR1 and CDR2 sequences are MNHEY and SMNVEV (reference sequence). CDR3 sequence reads: CASSLVAGSSNEQFF. The CDR3 DNA follows: TGTGCCAGCAGTTTAGTGGCCGGGAGTTCGAATGAGCAGTTCTTC.

This clonotype was found many times. The rearrangement uses TRBV20-1 and TRBJ1-2; D unresolved. The CDR3 loop spans 13 amino acids. V was clipped by 2 bases and J by 1 base, with 8 bases between them. Germline CDR1 is DFQATT and CDR2 is SNEGSKA (reference sequence). Here the CDR3 reads CSARLQNNYGYTF. CDR3 bases: TGCAGTGCTAGACTACAGAATAACTATGGCTACACCTTC.

This clonotype was observed at least ten times. The rearrangement links TRBV27 to TRBJ1-1; D is possibly TRBD1 (5 bases). The CDR3 spans 14 residues. The germline gives CDR1 MNHEY, CDR2 SMNVEV (reference sequence). V was clipped by 2 bases and J by 2 bases, with 9 bases between them. CDR3 DNA sequence: TGTGCCAGCAGTTTAATGGGGGGAAACACTGAAGCTTTCTTT. It translates to CASSLMGGNTEAFF.

This clonotype occurred a few times. The gene calls are TRBV5-1 and TRBJ2-7; D is perhaps TRBD1 (8 bases). The CDR3 extends over 15 amino acids. V dropped 0 bases and J dropped 6 bases, with 16 bases sitting between them. Germline V CDR1 and CDR2: SGHRS, YFSETQ. The CDR3 here is CASSLVTGGGLEQYF. CDR3 sequence (DNA): TGCGCCAGCAGCTTGGTTACAGGGGGGGGCCTCGAGCAGTACTTC.

This clonotype occurred many times. The chain joins TRBV7-6 to TRBJ2-1; maybe TRBD2 (6 bases). Germline V gives CDR1 SGHVS, CDR2 FNYEAQ. This CDR3 contains 16 residues. V lost 2 bases and J 9 bases, leaving 20 bases between the germline ends. The CDR3 coding sequence is TGTGCCAGCAGCTTAAGACTAGGACCCACCAGAGGTGAGCAGTTCTTC. It encodes CASSLRLGPTRGEQFF.

The table lists this clonotype with many counts. The V and J genes are TRBV24-1 and TRBJ2-1; D may be TRBD1 (6 bases). CDR1 is KGHDR and CDR2 is SFDVKD in the germline V gene. Trimming pared 3 bases from V and 8 bases from J, leaving 10 bases between. The CDR3 is 13 residues long. This CDR3 is CATSDSTGHEQFF. The CDR3 DNA reads as TGTGCCACCAGTGATAGTACAGGGCATGAGCAGTTCTTC.

This clonotype was seen repeatedly, ten times or more. The chain couples TRBV20-1 to TRBJ1-4, with 7 bases identical to TRBD1. There are 15 residues in the CDR3. Germline CDR1 DFQATT, CDR2 SNEGSKA (reference sequence). The J segment lost 10 bases and the V segment lost 3 bases, leaving 14 bases of the junction unmatched. Written as DNA, the CDR3 is TGCAGTGCTAGGCCCATCACCCGGGACAGTCTAAAACTGTTTTTT. Its translation: CSARPITRDSLKLFF.

This clonotype has just a few counts. This rearrangement joins TRBV13 to TRBJ1-2; unclear D gene. The CDR3 is 13 amino acids. The germline V gene has CDR1 PRHDT and CDR2 FYEKMQ (reference sequence). Deletions cut 2 bases from V and 8 bases from J, with 12 bases between. CDR3 nucleotide sequence: TGTGCCAGCAGCTTAAGCGGAGGGAGCGGCTACACCTTC. Translated: CASSLSGGSGYTF.

This clonotype was seen repeatedly, ten times or more. V gene TRBV11-2 combines with J gene TRBJ2-1, with 7 bases identical to TRBD1. Trimming took 5 bases from V and 7 from J; bases not matched to a gene: 5. The CDR3 runs 13 residues. The germline V gene encodes CDR1 SGHAT and CDR2 FQNNGV. The chain's CDR3 is CASSRNRGNEQFF. The DNA for the CDR3 is TGTGCCAGCAGCCGCAACAGGGGAAATGAGCAGTTCTTC.

This clonotype was seen many times. DNA of the CDR3: TGTGCCAGCAGCTTAGATCTCGGGGGGTTACCCATGAACACTGAAGCTTTCTTT. Protein sequence: CASSLDLGGLPMNTEAFF. The chain links TRBV11-2 to TRBJ1-1, with a weak D call TRBD1 (5 bases). Germline V gives CDR1 SGHAT, CDR2 FQNNGV. V was pared by 0 bases and J by 0 bases, with 17 bases between. The CDR3 sequence is 18 residues long.

This clonotype was picked up many times. This chain links TRBV12-3 or TRBV12-4 with TRBJ2-2, with TRBD2 identical over 7 bases. The J segment lost 4 bases and the V segment lost 8 bases, leaving 4 bases of the junction unmatched. The CDR3 extends over 13 amino acids. Here the CDR3 reads CASSWTSTGELFF. In DNA, the CDR3 is TGTGCCAGCTCGTGGACTAGCACCGGGGAGCTGTTTTTT.

The CDR3 is CSAREARALAGDPDTQYF. The CDR3, as DNA: TGCAGTGCTAGAGAGGCCAGAGCACTAGCGGGAGACCCAGATACGCAGTATTTT. The rearrangement links TRBV20-1 to TRBJ2-3; 11 bases line up with TRBD2. Trimming removed 0 bases from V and 4 bases from J; junction bases left unmatched: 12. This CDR3 has 18 residues. Germline CDR1 DFQATT, CDR2 SNEGSKA (reference sequence).

This clonotype has a handful of counts. The chain is built from TRBV30 and TRBJ2-7; D not resolved. V gave up 0 bases and J gave up 6 bases, with 6 bases separating them. The CDR3 consists of 11 residues. CDR1 is GTSNPN, CDR2 SVGIG, per germline (reference sequence). Here the CDR3 DNA reads TGTGCCTGGAGTGTTGTGAGCGAGCAGTACTTC. This gives the protein CAWSVVSEQYF.

The rearrangement links TRBV7-2 to TRBJ2-7, with a possible D match to TRBD2 (6 bases). This CDR3 contains 15 residues. Germline V CDR1 and CDR2: SGHTA, FQGNSA. V lost 5 bases and J 2 bases, leaving 16 bases between the germline ends. The CDR3 loop is CASSPWFERAYEQYF. The CDR3 DNA reads as TGTGCCAGCAGCCCGTGGTTTGAGCGGGCCTACGAGCAGTACTTC. Full variable domain (remainder filled in from reference TRBV7-2 and TRBJ2-7): GAGVSQSPSNKVTEKGKDVELRCDPISGHTALYWYRQSLGQGLEFLIYFQGNSAPDKSGLPSDRFSAERTGGSVSTLTIQRTQQEDSAVYLCASSPWFERAYEQYFGPGTRLTVT.

This clonotype was observed many times. This chain connects TRBV2 to TRBJ2-5; TRBD2 matches at 11 bases. Germline V gene sequence: CDR1 SNHLY, CDR2 FYNNEI. The CDR3 extends over 16 amino acids. Trimming removed 1 base from V and 3 bases from J; junction bases left unmatched: 4. The CDR3 here is CASSEEIAGGKETQYF. The CDR3 DNA reads TGTGCCAGCAGTGAAGAGATAGCGGGAGGGAAAGAGACCCAGTACTTC. The whole variable domain, remainder taken from reference TRBV2 and TRBJ2-5, is EPEVTQTPSHQVTQMGQEVILRCVPISNHLYFYWYRQILGQKVEFLVSFYNNEISEKSEIFDDQFSVERPDGSNFTLKIRSTKLEDSAMYFCASSEEIAGGKETQYFGPGTRLLVL.

The sample holds a few counts of this clonotype. V gene TRBV15 combines with J gene TRBJ2-3; D gene ambiguous. V dropped 5 bases and J dropped 2 bases, with 20 bases sitting between them. The germline CDR1 and CDR2 sequences are LNHNV and YYDKDF (reference sequence). This CDR3 spans 17 amino acids. CDR3 DNA sequence: TGTGCCACCAGCCCGGACCGTGCCCCGACGAACACAGATACGCAGTATTTT. It encodes CATSPDRAPTNTDTQYF.

The chain couples TRBV29-1 to TRBJ2-1; 8 bases fit TRBD2. CDR3 length: 12 residues. Germline CDR1 SQVTM, CDR2 ANQGSEA. Trimming cost V 4 bases and J 12 bases; bases outside gene matches: 8. The CDR3 DNA reads as TGCAGCGTTGGGGTTAGCGGGGCAGTGCAGTTCTTC. This encodes CSVGVSGAVQFF.

In the case of this clonotype: Possible read error: a much larger clone is one base away. J is TRBJ2-7 and V is TRBV18; a possible D gene is TRBD2 (5 bases). Germline V gene data show CDR1 as KGHSH and CDR2 as LQKENI. The CDR3 length is 17 residues. Trimming took off 3 bases at V and 2 bases at J, with 20 bases between the two ends. The CDR3 DNA follows: TGTGCCAGCTCACCGAGGGTTGTGGAGGTCGATACCTACGAGCAGTACTTC. It translates to CASSPRVVEVDTYEQYF.

This clonotype showed up many times. The DNA for the CDR3 is TGTGCCAGCAGCCAAGATTCCGGGGGAATGGGAGAGACCCAGTACTTC. This sequence encodes CASSQDSGGMGETQYF. The chain is built from TRBV14 and TRBJ2-5; D is possibly TRBD2 (6 bases). Trimming shortened V by 0 bases and J by 4 bases, and 15 bases separated the two germline ends. The CDR3 loop spans 16 amino acids. Per the germline V gene, CDR1 is SGHDN and CDR2 is FVKESK.

This clonotype was counted ten times or more. DNA for the CDR3: TGCAGTGCCGAGGGTGGGACTCGGACAGGGGCTCCAGATACGCAGTATTTT. Encoded protein: CSAEGGTRTGAPDTQYF. The genes are TRBV20-1 and TRBJ2-3; 9 bases fit TRBD1. Germline V CDR1 and CDR2: DFQATT, SNEGSKA (reference sequence). The CDR3 covers 17 residues. J gave up 4 bases and V 6 bases, and 17 bases lay outside the gene matches.

This clonotype showed up many times. The chain combines TRBV6-5 with TRBJ2-7; 9 bases agree with TRBD1. This CDR3 spans 14 amino acids. CDR1 is MNHEY and CDR2 is SVGAGI in the germline V gene. V lost 3 bases to trimming and J lost 6 bases; unmatched junction nucleotides: 6. The CDR3 DNA is TGTGCCAGCAGTTATGGGACAGGGAACAGCGAGCAGTACTTC. Translating gives CASSYGTGNSEQYF.